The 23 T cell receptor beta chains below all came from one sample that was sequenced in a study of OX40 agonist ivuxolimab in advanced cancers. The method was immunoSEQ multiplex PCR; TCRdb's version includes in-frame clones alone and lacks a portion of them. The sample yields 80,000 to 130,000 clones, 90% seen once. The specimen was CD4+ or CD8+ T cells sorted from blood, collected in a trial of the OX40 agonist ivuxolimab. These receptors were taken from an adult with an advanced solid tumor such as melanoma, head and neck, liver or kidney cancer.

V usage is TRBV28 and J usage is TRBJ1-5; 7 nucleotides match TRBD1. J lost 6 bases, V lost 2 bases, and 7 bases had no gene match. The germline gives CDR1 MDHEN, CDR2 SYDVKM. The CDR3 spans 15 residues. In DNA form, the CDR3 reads TGTGCCAGCAGTTTAGGTGGGACAGTGTCTCAGCCCCAGCATTTT. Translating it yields CASSLGGTVSQPQHF.

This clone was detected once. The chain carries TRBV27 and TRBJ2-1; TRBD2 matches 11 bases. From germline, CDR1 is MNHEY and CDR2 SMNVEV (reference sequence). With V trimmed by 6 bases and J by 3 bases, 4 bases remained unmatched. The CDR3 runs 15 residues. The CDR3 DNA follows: TGTGCCAGCAGCCGTAGCGGGAGGGACTACAATGAGCAGTTCTTC. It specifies CASSRSGRDYNEQFF.

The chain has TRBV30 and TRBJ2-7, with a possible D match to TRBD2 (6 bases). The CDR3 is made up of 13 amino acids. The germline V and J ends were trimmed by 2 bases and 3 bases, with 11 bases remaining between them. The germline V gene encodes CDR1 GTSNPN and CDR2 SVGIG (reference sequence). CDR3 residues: CAWSKEGNYEQYF. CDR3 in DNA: TGTGCCTGGAGTAAGGAGGGCAACTACGAGCAGTACTTC.

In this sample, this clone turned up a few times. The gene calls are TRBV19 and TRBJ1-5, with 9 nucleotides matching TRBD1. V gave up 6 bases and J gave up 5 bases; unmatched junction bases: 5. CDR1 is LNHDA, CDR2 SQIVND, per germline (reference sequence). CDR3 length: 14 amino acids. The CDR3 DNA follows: TGTGCCAGTAGGCCGGGACAGGGTTATCAGCCCCAGCATTTT. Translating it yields CASRPGQGYQPQHF. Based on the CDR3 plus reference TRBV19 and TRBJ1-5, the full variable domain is DGGITQSPKYLFRKEGQNVTLSCEQNLNHDAMYWYRQDPGQGLRLIYYSQIVNDFQKGDIAEGYSVSREKKESFPLTVTSAQKNPTAFYLCASRPGQGYQPQHFGDGTRLSIL.

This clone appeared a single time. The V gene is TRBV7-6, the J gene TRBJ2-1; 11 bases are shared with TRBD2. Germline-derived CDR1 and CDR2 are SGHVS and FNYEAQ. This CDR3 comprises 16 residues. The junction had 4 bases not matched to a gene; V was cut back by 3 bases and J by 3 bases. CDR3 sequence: CASSFGTSGSYNEQFF. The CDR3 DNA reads TGTGCCAGCAGCTTCGGGACTAGCGGCAGCTACAATGAGCAGTTCTTC.

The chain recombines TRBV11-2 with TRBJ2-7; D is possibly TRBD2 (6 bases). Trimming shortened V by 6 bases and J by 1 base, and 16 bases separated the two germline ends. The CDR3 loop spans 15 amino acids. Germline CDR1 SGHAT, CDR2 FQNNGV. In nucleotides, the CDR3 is TGTGCCAGCAGTACGAACCCCGGGACTTCCTACGAGCAGTACTTC. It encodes CASSTNPGTSYEQYF.

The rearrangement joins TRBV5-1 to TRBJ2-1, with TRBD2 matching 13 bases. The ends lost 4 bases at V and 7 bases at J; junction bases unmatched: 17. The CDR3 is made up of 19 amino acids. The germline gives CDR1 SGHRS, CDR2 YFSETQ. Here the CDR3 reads CASSDGQVRTSGRANEQFF. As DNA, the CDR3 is TGCGCCAGCAGCGACGGACAGGTCCGAACTAGCGGGAGGGCTAATGAGCAGTTCTTC.

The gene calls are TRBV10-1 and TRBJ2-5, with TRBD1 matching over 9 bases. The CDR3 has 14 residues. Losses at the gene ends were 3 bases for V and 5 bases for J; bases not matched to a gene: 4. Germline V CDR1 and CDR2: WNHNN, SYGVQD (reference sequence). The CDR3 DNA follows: TGCGCCAGCAGTGATACAGGGGGCAGGGAGACCCAGTACTTC. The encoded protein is CASSDTGGRETQYF.

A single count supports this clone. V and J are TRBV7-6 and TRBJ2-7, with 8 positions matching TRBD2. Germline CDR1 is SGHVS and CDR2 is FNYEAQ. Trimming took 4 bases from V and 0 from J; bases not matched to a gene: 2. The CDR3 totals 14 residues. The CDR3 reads CASSSLAGSYEQYF. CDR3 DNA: TGTGCCAGCAGCTCTCTAGCGGGCTCCTACGAGCAGTACTTC.

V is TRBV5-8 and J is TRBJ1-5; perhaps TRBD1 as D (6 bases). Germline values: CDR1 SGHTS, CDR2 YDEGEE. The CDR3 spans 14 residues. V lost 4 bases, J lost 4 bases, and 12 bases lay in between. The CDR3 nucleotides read TGTGCCAGCAGCGCCCGGGACACAAATCAGCCCCAGCATTTT. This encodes CASSARDTNQPQHF. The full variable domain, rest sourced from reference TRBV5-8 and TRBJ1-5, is EAGVTQSPTHLIKTRGQQATLRCSPISGHTSVYWYQQALGLGLQFLLWYDEGEERNRGNFPPRFSGRQFPNYSSELNVNALELEDSALYLCASSARDTNQPQHFGDGTRLSIL.

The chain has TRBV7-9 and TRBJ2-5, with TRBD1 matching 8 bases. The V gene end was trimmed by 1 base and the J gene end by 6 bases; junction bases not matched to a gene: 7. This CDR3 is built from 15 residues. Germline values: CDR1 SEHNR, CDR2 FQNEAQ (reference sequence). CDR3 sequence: CASSLEAGGSKTQYF. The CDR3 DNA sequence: TGTGCCAGCAGCTTAGAGGCAGGGGGCAGCAAGACCCAGTACTTC.

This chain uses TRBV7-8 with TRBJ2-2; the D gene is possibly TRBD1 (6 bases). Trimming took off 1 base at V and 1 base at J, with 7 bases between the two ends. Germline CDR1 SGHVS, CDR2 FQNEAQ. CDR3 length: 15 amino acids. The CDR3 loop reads CASSLDRVNTGELFF. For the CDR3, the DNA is TGTGCCAGCAGCTTAGACAGGGTGAACACCGGGGAGCTGTTTTTT.

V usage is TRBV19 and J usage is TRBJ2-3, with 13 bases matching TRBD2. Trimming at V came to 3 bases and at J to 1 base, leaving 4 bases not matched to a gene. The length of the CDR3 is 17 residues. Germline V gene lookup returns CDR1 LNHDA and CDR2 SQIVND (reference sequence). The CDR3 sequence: CASSMTSGRLGTDTQYF. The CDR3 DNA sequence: TGTGCCAGTAGTATGACTAGCGGGAGGTTAGGCACAGATACGCAGTATTTT.

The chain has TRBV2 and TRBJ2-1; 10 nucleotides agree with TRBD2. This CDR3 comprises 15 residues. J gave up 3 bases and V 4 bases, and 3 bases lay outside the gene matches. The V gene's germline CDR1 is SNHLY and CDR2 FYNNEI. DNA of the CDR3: TGTGCCAGCAGTGGAGGACTAGCGGTCTACAATGAGCAGTTCTTC. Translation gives CASSGGLAVYNEQFF.

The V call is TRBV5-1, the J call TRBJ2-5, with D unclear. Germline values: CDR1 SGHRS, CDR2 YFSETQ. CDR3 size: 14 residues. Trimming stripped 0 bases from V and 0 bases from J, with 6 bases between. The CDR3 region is CASSLGPNQETQYF. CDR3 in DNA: TGCGCCAGCAGCTTGGGCCCTAACCAAGAGACCCAGTACTTC.

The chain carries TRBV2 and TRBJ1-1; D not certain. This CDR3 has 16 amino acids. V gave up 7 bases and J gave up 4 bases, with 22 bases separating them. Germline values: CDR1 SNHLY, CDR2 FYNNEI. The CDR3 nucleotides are TGTGCCAGCATCCCCAAGTCGCGCCTTCTGGGCACTGAAGCTTTCTTT. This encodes CASIPKSRLLGTEAFF.

In nucleotides, the CDR3 is TGTGCCAGCTCACGAGGCTCTAGCAATCAGCCCCAGCATTTT. Residues: CASSRGSSNQPQHF. This chain uses TRBV18 with TRBJ1-5; D unclear. The ends were cut back, 4 bases at V and 0 bases at J, with 7 bases in the middle. The CDR3 length is 14 residues. Germline V lookup: CDR1 KGHSH, CDR2 LQKENI. Drawing the rest from reference TRBV18 and TRBJ1-5, the complete variable domain is NAGVMQNPRHLVRRRGQEARLRCSPMKGHSHVYWYRQLPEEGLKFMVYLQKENIIDESGMPKERFSAEFPKEGPSILRIQQVVRGDSAAYFCASSRGSSNQPQHFGDGTRLSIL.

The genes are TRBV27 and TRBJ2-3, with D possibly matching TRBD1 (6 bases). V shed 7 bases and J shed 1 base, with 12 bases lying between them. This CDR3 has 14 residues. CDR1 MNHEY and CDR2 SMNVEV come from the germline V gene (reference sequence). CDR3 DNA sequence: TGTGCCAGCACTCAGACAGGACGCACAGATACGCAGTATTTT. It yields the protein CASTQTGRTDTQYF.

CDR3 coding DNA: TGTGCCAGCAGCTTAGGACAAAACACCGGGGAGCTGTTTTTT. Protein product: CASSLGQNTGELFF. V usage is TRBV11-2 and J usage is TRBJ2-2; D gene ambiguous. The CDR3 has 14 amino acids. Trimming left V 1 base short and J 2 bases short, with 5 bases between. Per germline, CDR1 SGHAT and CDR2 FQNNGV.

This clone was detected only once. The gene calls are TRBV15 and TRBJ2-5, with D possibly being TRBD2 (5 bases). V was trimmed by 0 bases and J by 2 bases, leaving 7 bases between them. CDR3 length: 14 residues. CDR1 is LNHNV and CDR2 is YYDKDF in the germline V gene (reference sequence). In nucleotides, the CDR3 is TGTGCCACCAGCAGAGATCGGGGACAAGAGACCCAGTACTTC. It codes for CATSRDRGQETQYF.

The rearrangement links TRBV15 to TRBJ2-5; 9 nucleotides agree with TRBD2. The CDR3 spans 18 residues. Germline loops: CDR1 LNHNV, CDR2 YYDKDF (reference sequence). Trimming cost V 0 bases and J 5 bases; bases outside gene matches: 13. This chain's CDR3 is CATSRELTSGTGGETQYF. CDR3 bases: TGTGCCACCAGCAGAGAATTGACTAGCGGAACGGGGGGGGAGACCCAGTACTTC.

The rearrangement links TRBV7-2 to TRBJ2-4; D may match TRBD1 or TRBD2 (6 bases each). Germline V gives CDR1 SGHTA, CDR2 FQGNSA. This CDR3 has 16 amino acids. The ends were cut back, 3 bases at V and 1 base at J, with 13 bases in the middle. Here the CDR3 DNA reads TGTGCCAGCAGCTTCGGGGGCGCTCTGGCCAAAAACATTCAGTACTTC. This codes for CASSFGGALAKNIQYF.

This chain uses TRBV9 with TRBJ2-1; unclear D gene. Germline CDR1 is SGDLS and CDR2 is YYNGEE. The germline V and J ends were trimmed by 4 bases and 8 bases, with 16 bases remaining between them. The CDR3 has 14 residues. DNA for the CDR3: TGTGCCAGCAGCACCATTACCACGGGTCATGAGCAGTTCTTC. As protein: CASSTITTGHEQFF.